A selection of T cell receptor beta chains follows, all from one sample in a study of T cell repertoires in aging, cancer and after chemotherapy. MiXCR was run by TCRdb on the multiplex PCR reads, yielding one entry per CDR3 protein. The data show approximately 13,000 distinct CDR3 sequences, with around 21% seen just once and 4.5% to 6% held by the top ten. The source material was blood. These receptors all stem from a human donor in good health. Both conserved end residues are part of each CDR3. The D gene is left open where the match is weak. Some rows have no size entry. The others give once, few or many, or a class for an expanded clone.

-,TRBD1,TRBV5-1,TRBJ2-1,TGCGCCAGCAGGGAGGACAGGGCCGATGAGCAGTTCTTC,CASREDRADEQFF
-,-,TRBV20-1,TRBJ1-5,TGCAGTGCTAGGGGCCCAAATCAGCCCCAGCATTTT,CSARGPNQPQHF
-,-,TRBV18,TRBJ1-5,TGTGCCAGCTCACCATCCCCAGGAGGCAATCAGCCCCAGCATTTT,CASSPSPGGNQPQHF
-,-,TRBV27,TRBJ1-5,TGTGCCAGCAGTTTGGGCAGGCCGTATAGCAATCAGCCCCAGCATTTT,CASSLGRPYSNQPQHF
-,-,TRBV2,TRBJ1-2,TGTGCCAGCAGTGAATTTATGGGGGCGAGAGGCTACACCTTC,CASSEFMGARGYTF
few,-,TRBV19,TRBJ2-1,TGTGCCAGTAGCCGTACAGGGAAGAGCTCCTACAATGAGCAGTTCTTC,CASSRTGKSSYNEQFF
-,-,TRBV9,TRBJ2-2,TGTGCCAGCAGCAAACGGGCAGCCGAACACGGGGAGCTGTTTTTT,CASSKRAAEHGELFF
medium-sized,TRBD1,TRBV19,TRBJ2-7,TGTGCCAGTAGTCTCAACGGACAGGGCGGGTACGAGCAGTACTTC,CASSLNGQGGYEQYF
medium-sized,-,TRBV27,TRBJ1-2,TGTGCCAGCAGTCTCGGGGGGGGATTGGTATATGGCTACACCTTC,CASSLGGGLVYGYTF
medium-sized,-,TRBV6-5,TRBJ1-2,TGTGCCAGCAGTTACTCGAGTGGCAGGGACTTAGTCGGCTACACCTTC,CASSYSSGRDLVGYTF
medium-sized,-,TRBV6-2/TRBV6-3,TRBJ2-1,TGTGCCAGCAGTCCCGCCCAAGGGTACAATGAGCAGTTCTTC,CASSPAQGYNEQFF
-,TRBD2,TRBV12-3/TRBV12-4,TRBJ2-5,TGTGCCAGCAGCCCCAAGCGACTAGCGGGGCCACATGGTGAGACCCAGTACTTC,CASSPKRLAGPHGETQYF
few,-,TRBV21-1,TRBJ2-7,TGTGCCAGCAGCAAAGCCCGGGACAGGCCGTCCTACGAGCAGTACTTC,CASSKARDRPSYEQYF
-,-,TRBV5-1,TRBJ2-7,TGCGCCAGCAGCTTGGAGGCCAGCTCCTACGAGCAGTACTTC,CASSLEASSYEQYF
-,-,TRBV6-1,TRBJ2-7,TGTGCCAGCAGTGAAATGGGTGTTGGGTCTGGCTCCTACGAGCAGTACTTC,CASSEMGVGSGSYEQYF
few,TRBD1,TRBV7-9,TRBJ2-7,TGTGCCAGCAGCACACAGGGGGACTACGAGCAGTACTTC,CASSTQGDYEQYF
medium-sized,TRBD1,TRBV15,TRBJ2-7,TGTGCCACCAGCAGAACGGGACAGCCGAGGAGCTCCTACGAGCAGTACTTC,CATSRTGQPRSSYEQYF
medium-sized,TRBD1,TRBV6-5,TRBJ1-6,TGTGCCAGCAGTTACGGGACAGGGGTCCCAATGTCGTCACCCCTCCACTTT,CASSYGTGVPMSSPLHF
few,-,TRBV6-6,TRBJ1-1,TGTGCCAGCAGCCTTTCCGGGGGGGGAGACACTGAAGCTTTCTTT,CASSLSGGGDTEAFF
few,-,TRBV5-6,TRBJ2-7,TGTGCCAGCAGCCAACTTAGGACTACCTACGAGCAGTACTTC,CASSQLRTTYEQYF
-,-,TRBV12-5,TRBJ2-3,TGTGCTAGTGGACCCGAGGTGGGCTTTAGCACAGATACGCAGTATTTT,CASGPEVGFSTDTQYF
few,TRBD1,TRBV5-6,TRBJ2-5,TGTGCCAGCAGCGAGGACAGGGGAGAGACCCAGTACTTC,CASSEDRGETQYF
few,-,TRBV4-2,TRBJ1-1,TGTGCCAGCAGCCAAGATGAGGTCGGAGCTCTTCTGAACACTGAAGCTTTCTTT,CASSQDEVGALLNTEAFF
few,TRBD2,TRBV14,TRBJ2-7,TGTGCCAGCAGCCACAGGCTAGCGGCCTACGAGCAGTACTTC,CASSHRLAAYEQYF
medium-sized,-,TRBV20-1,TRBJ1-2,TGCAGTGCTGGATCCGGGACGGGTGGCTACACCTTC,CSAGSGTGGYTF